This T cell receptor (beta chain) was recovered during a study of blood T cell repertoires in COVID-19. At the level of the study: Samples came from the United States, Italy and Spain, spanning acute and convalescent COVID-19.

Cohort 3 donors were reported recovered after two negative PCRs, clearance, or symptom resolution. Some clones are missing from TCRdb's copy, which holds only in-frame ones; the method was immunoSEQ multiplex PCR. In the table there are about 130,000 clones, around 83% of which are singletons. Source material: PBMCs or T cells enriched from blood (not recorded which). The source is a man aged 25 to 40 who had recovered from COVID-19.

CDR3 coding DNA: TGTGCCACCAGTGATCCAACGGGAGGGGCAGATACGCAGTATTTT. This codes for CATSDPTGGADTQYF. The chain combines TRBV24-1 with TRBJ2-3; 8 bases align to TRBD2. Germline V lookup: CDR1 KGHDR, CDR2 SFDVKD. There are 15 residues in the CDR3. V was clipped by 3 bases and J by 4 bases; unmatched bases: 5.